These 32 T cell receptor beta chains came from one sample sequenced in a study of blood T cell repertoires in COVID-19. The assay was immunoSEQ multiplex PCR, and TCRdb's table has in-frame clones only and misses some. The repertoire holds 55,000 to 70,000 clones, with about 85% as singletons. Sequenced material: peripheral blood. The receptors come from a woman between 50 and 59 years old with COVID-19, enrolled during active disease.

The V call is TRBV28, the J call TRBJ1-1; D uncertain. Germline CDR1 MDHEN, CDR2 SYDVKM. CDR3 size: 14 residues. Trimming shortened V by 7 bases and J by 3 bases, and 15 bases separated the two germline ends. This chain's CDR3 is CASTTPRRDTEAFF. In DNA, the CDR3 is TGTGCCAGCACTACTCCCCGGCGGGACACTGAAGCTTTCTTT.

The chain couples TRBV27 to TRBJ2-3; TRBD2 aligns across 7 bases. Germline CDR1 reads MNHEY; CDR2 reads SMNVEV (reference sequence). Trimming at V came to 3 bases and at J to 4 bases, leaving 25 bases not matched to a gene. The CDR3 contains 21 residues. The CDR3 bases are TGTGCCAGCAGTTTCGCCCCTCTCCTCCTTACGGCGGGAGTCGAATCAGATACGCAGTATTTT. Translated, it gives CASSFAPLLLTAGVESDTQYF.

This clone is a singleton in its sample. CDR3 sequence reads: CASSPRAGGELFF. Here the CDR3 DNA reads TGTGCCAGCAGCCCGAGGGCGGGCGGGGAGCTGTTTTTT. This chain joins TRBV4-2 and TRBJ2-2, with a weak D call TRBD2 (5 bases). Looked up from germline, CDR1 is LGHNA and CDR2 is YNFKEQ. The CDR3 runs 13 residues. Trimming stripped 4 bases from V and 7 bases from J, with 10 bases between.

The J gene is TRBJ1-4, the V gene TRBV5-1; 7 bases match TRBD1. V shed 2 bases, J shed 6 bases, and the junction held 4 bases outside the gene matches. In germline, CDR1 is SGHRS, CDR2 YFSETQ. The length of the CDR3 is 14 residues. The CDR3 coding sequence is TGCGCCAGCAGCTTTGACAGGGCGGATGAAAAACTGTTTTTT. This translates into CASSFDRADEKLFF.

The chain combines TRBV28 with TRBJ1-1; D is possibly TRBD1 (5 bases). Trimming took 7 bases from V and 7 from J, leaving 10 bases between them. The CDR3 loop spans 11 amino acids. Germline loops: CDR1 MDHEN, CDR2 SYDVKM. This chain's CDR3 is CASIRRGEAFF. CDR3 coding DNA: TGTGCCAGCATCCGGAGGGGTGAAGCTTTCTTT.

The CDR3 reads CASSHVGMRNTEAFF. Here the CDR3 DNA reads TGTGCCAGCAGCCACGTCGGGATGCGAAACACTGAAGCTTTCTTT. The rearrangement joins TRBV11-3 to TRBJ1-1; D call uncertain. The germline gives CDR1 SGHNT, CDR2 YENEEA. The CDR3 consists of 15 residues. V was trimmed by 5 bases and J by 2 bases, leaving 15 bases between them.

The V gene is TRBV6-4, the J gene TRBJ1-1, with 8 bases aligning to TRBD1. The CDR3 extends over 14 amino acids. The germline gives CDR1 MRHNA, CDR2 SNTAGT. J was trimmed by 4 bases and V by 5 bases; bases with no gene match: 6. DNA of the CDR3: TGTGCCAGCAGTTTAACAGGGGGAACCACTGAAGCTTTCTTT. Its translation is CASSLTGGTTEAFF.

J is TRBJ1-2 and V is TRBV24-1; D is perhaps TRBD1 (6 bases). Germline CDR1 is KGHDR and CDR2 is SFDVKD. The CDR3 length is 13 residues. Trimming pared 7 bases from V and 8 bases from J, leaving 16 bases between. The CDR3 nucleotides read TGTGCCACCAGCGAGGGACAAGGGTGGGGCTACACCTTC. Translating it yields CATSEGQGWGYTF.

The chain's CDR3 is CASSERGGIGNQPQHF. CDR3 DNA sequence: TGTGCCAGCAGTGAACGGGGGGGAATAGGCAATCAGCCCCAGCATTTT. J is TRBJ1-5 and V is TRBV6-1, with D perhaps TRBD1 (5 bases). The germline gives CDR1 MNHNS, CDR2 SASEGT. This CDR3 region has 16 residues. V was clipped by 2 bases and J by 2 bases, with 13 bases between them.

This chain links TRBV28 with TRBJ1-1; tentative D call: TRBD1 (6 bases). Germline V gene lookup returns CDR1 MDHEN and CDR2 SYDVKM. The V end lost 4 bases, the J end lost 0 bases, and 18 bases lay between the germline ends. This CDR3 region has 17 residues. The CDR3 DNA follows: TGTGCCAGCAGTTCCGCCGGGACATTGCCCTTGAACACTGAAGCTTTCTTT. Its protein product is CASSSAGTLPLNTEAFF. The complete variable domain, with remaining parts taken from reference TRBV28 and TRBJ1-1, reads DVKVTQSSRYLVKRTGEKVFLECVQDMDHENMFWYRQDPGLGLRLIYFSYDVKMKEKGDIPEGYSVSREKKERFSLILESASTNQTSMYLCASSSAGTLPLNTEAFFGQGTRLTVV.

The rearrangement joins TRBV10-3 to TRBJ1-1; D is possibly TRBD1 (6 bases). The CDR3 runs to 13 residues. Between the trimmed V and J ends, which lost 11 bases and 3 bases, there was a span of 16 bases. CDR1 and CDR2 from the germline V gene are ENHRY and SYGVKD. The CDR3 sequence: CAGGGREDTEAFF. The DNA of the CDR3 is TGTGCCGGTGGGGGGCGGGAGGACACTGAAGCTTTCTTT.

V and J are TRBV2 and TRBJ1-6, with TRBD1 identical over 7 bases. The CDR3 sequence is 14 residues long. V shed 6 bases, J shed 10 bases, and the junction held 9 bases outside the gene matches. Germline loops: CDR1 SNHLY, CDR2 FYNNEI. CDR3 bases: TGTGCCAGCAGCCTCGACAGGGATGGGTCACCCCTCCACTTT. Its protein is CASSLDRDGSPLHF.

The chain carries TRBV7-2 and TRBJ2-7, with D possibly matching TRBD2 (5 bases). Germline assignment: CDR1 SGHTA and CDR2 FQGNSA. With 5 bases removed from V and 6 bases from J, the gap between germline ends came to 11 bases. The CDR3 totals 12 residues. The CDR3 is CASSAGGFEQYF. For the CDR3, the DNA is TGTGCCAGCAGCGCTGGCGGGTTCGAGCAGTACTTC.

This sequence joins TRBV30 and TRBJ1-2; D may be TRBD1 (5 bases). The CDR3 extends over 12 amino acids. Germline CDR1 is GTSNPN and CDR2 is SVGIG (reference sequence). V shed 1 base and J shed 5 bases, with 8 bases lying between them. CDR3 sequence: CAWSGGEYGYTF. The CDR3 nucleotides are TGTGCCTGGAGTGGGGGCGAGTATGGCTACACCTTC.

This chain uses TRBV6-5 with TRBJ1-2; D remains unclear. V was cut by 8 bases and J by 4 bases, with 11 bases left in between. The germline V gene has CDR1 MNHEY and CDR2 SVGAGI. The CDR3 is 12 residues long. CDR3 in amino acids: CASSTEPYGYTF. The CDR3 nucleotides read TGTGCCAGCTCAACAGAGCCCTATGGCTACACCTTC.

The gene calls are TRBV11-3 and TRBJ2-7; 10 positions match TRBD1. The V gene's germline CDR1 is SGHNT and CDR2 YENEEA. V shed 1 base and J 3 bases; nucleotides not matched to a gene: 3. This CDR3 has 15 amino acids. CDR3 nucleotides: TGTGCCAGCAGCTTAGCCAGGACAGGGGGCTACGAGCAGTACTTC. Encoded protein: CASSLARTGGYEQYF.

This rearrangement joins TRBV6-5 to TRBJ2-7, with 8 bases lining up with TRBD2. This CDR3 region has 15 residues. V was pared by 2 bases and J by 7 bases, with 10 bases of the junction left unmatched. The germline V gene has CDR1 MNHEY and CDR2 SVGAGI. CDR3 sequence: CASSYGTGGPFEQYF. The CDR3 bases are TGTGCCAGCAGTTACGGGACGGGAGGGCCCTTTGAGCAGTACTTC.

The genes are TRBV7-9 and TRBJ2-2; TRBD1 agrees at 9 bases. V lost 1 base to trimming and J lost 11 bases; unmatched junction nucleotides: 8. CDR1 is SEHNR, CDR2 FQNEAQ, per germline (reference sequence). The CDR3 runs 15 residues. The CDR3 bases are TGTGCCAGCAGCTTAGGGACAGGGGTGGCAGAAGAGCTGTTTTTT. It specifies CASSLGTGVAEELFF.

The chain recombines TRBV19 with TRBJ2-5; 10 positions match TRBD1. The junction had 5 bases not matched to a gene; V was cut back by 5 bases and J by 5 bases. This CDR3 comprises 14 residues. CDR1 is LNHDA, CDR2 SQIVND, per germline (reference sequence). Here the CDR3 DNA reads TGTGCCAGTAGTCTGACAGGGGGCTTTGAGACCCAGTACTTC. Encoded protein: CASSLTGGFETQYF.

CDR3 sequence (DNA): TGTGCCTGGAGTGTAGGCGGGCAACTGGCTGAGCAGTTCTTC. This codes for CAWSVGGQLAEQFF. The chain has TRBV30 and TRBJ2-1; the D gene is possibly TRBD2 (5 bases). This CDR3 comprises 14 residues. The germline gives CDR1 GTSNPN, CDR2 SVGIG (reference sequence). V was pared by 0 bases and J by 9 bases, with 15 bases between.

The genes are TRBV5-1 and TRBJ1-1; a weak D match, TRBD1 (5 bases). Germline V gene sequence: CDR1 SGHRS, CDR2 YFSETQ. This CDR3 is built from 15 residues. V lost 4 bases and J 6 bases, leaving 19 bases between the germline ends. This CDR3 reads CASSPQVRDGPEAFF. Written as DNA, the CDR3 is TGCGCCAGCAGCCCACAGGTCAGGGATGGGCCTGAAGCTTTCTTT.

The CDR3 reads CASSIKRGQAPLHF. The CDR3 bases are TGTGCCAGTAGTATCAAGCGGGGGCAGGCACCCCTCCACTTT. This chain links TRBV19 with TRBJ1-6, with a possible D match to TRBD1 (6 bases). CDR1 and CDR2 (germline): LNHDA, SQIVND (reference sequence). The CDR3 is 14 residues long. Trimming left V 3 bases short and J 11 bases short, with 14 bases between.

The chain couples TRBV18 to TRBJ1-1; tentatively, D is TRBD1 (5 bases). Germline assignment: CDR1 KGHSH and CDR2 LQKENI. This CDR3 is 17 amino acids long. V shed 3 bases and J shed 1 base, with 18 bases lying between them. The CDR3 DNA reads TGTGCCAGCTCACCTTCCGGCGGCGGGGGAGGGAACACTGAAGCTTTCTTT. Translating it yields CASSPSGGGGGNTEAFF.

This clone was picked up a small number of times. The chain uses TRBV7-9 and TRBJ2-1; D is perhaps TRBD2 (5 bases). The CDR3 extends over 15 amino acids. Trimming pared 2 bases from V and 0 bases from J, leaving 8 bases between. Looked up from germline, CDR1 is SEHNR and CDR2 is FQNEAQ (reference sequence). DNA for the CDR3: TGTGCCAGCAGCTTACTTACTAGCTCCTACAATGAGCAGTTCTTC. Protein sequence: CASSLLTSSYNEQFF.

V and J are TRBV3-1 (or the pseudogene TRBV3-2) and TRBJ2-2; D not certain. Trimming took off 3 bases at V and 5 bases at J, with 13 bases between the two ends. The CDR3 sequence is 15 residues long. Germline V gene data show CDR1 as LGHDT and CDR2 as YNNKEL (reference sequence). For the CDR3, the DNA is TGTGCCAGCAGCCAGGGTAATGTGCGGACCGGGGAGCTGTTTTTT. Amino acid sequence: CASSQGNVRTGELFF.

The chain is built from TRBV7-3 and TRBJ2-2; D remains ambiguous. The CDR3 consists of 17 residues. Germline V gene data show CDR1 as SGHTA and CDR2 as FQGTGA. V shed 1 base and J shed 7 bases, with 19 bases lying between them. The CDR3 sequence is CASSLNPGWSQGGELFF. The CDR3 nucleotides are TGTGCCAGCAGCTTAAACCCGGGTTGGTCTCAAGGCGGGGAGCTGTTTTTT.

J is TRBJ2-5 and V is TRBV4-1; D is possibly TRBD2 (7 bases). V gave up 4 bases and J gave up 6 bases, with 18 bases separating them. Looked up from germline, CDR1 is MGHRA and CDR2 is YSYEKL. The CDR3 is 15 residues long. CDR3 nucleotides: TGCGCCAGCAGCCCCTTGGGACGGCGGGGGCAGACCCAGTACTTC. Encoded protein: CASSPLGRRGQTQYF.

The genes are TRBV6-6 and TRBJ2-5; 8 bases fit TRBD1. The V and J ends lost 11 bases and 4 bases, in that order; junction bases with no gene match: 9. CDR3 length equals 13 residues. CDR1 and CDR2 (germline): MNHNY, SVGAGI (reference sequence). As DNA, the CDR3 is TGTGCCTGCCGCAGGGGGCTGGGAGAGACCCAGTACTTC. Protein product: CACRRGLGETQYF.

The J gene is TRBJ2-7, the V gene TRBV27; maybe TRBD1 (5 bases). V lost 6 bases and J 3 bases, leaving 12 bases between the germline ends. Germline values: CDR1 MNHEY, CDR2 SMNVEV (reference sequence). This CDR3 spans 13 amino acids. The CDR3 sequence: CASSPLTGYEQYF. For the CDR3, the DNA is TGTGCCAGCAGCCCACTAACAGGCTACGAGCAGTACTTC.

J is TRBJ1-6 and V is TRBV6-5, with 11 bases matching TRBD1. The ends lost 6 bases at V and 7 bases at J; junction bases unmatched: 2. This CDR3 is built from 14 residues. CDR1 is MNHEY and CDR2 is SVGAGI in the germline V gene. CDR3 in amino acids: CASRGTGGNSPLHF. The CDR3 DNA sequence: TGTGCCAGCAGGGGGACAGGGGGAAATTCACCCCTCCACTTT.

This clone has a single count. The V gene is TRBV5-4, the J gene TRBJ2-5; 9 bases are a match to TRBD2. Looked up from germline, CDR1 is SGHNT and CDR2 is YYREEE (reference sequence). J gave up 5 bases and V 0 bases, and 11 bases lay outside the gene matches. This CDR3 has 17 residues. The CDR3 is CASSLGGSGRSRETQYF. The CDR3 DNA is TGTGCCAGCAGCTTGGGTGGTAGCGGGAGATCGAGGGAGACCCAGTACTTC.

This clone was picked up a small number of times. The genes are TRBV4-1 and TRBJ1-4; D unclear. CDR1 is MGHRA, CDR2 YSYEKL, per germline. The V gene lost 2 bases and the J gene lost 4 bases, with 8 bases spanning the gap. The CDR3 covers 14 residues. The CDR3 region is CASSQRGLNEKLFF. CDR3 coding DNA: TGCGCCAGCAGCCAACGGGGTCTTAATGAAAAACTGTTTTTT.